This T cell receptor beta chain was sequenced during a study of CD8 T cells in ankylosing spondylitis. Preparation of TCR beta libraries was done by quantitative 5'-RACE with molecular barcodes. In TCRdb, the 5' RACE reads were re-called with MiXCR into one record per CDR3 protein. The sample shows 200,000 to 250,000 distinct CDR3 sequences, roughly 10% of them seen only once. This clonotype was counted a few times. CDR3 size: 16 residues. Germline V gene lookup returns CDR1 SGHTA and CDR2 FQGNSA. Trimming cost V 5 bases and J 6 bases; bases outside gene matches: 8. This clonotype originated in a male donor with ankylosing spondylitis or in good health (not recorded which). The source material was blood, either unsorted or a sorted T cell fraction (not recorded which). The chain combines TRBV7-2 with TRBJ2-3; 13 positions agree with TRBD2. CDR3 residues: CASSLRTSGGWDTQYF. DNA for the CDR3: TGTGCCAGCAGCCTTCGGACTAGCGGGGGCTGGGATACGCAGTATTTT.